This T cell receptor (beta chain) was sequenced during a study of blood T cell repertoires in COVID-19. Whole-study context: Donors in the United States, Italy and Spain gave samples during acute or convalescent COVID-19. T cells, B-cell-depleted T cells, or PBMCs provided the cDNA or gDNA that served as material.

In the authors' methods: From reference gene primer amplification, estimates of nucleated cell counts were derived. Sequenced by immunoSEQ multiplex PCR; TCRdb stores in-frame clones only, minus some. V and J calls and clone size are as listed in that table; D and trimming were resolved from the DNA. Among fewer than 200,000 clones listed, 60% to 85% were seen once. This clone was counted only a few times. The CDR3 extends over 15 amino acids. The V segment lost 5 bases and the J segment 1 base; nucleotides outside the gene matches: 6. The germline gives CDR1 SGHVS, CDR2 FQNEAQ. This TCR derives from a man between 60 and 75 years old with acute or convalescent COVID-19. Sequenced sample: peripheral blood. The genes are TRBV7-8 and TRBJ1-2, with TRBD1 matching over 8 bases. CDR3 amino acids: CASSVRQGFNYGYTF. In DNA, the CDR3 is TGTGCCAGCAGCGTAAGACAGGGGTTTAACTATGGCTACACCTTC.